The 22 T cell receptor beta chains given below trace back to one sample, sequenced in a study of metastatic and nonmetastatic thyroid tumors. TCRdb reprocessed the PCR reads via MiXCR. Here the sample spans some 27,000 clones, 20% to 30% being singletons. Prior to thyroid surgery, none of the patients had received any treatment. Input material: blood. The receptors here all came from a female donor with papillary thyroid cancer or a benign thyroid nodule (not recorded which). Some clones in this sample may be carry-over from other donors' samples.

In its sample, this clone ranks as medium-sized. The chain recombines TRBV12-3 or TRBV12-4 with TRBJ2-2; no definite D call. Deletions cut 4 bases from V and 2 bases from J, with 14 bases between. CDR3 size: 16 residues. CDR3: CASSSGVVGNTGELFF. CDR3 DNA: TGTGCCAGCAGTTCCGGCGTCGTCGGAAACACCGGGGAGCTGTTTTTT.

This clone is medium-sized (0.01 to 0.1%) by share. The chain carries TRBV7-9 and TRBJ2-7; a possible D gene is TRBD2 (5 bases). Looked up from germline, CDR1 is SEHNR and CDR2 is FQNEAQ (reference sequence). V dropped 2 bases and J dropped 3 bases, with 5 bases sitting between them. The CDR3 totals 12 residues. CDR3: CASSLTSYEQYF. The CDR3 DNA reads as TGTGCCAGCAGCTTAACTAGCTACGAGCAGTACTTC.

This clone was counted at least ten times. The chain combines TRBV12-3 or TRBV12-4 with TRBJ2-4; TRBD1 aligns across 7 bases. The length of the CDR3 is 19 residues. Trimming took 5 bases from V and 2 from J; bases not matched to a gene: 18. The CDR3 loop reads CASSLRDSDSRESKNIQYF. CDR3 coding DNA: TGTGCCAGCAGTCTCCGGGACAGCGACAGTCGTGAATCCAAAAACATTCAGTACTTC.

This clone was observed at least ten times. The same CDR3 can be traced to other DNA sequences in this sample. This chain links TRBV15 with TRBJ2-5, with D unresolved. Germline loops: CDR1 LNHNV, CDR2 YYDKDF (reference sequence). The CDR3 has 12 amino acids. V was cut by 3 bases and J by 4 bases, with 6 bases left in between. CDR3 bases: TGTGCCACCAGCAGGGATGGAGAGACCCAGTACTTC. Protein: CATSRDGETQYF.

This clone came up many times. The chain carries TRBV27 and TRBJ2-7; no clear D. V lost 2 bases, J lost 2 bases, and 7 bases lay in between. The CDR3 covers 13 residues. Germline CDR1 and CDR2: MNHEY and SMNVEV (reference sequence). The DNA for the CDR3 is TGTGCCAGCAGTTTAAGGGCCGCCTACGAGCAGTACTTC. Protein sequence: CASSLRAAYEQYF.

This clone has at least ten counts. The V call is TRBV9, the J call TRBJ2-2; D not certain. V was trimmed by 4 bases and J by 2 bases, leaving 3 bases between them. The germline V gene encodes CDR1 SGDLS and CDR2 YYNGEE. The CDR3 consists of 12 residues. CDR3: CASSPNTGELFF. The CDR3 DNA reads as TGTGCCAGCAGCCCCAACACCGGGGAGCTGTTTTTT.

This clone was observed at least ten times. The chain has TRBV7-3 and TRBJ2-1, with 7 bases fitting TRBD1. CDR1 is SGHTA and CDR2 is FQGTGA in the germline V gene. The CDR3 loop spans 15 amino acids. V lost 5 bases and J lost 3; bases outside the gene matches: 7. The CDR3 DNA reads TGTGCCAGCAGCCCCCACAGGGGTAACTACAATGAGCAGTTCTTC. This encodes CASSPHRGNYNEQFF.

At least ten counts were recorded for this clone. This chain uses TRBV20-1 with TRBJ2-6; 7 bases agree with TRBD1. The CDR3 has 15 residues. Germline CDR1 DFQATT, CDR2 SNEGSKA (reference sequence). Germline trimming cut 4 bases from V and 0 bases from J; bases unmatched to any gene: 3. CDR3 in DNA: TGCAGTGCTAAACAGGGGAACTCTGGGGCCAACGTCCTGACTTTC. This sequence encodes CSAKQGNSGANVLTF.

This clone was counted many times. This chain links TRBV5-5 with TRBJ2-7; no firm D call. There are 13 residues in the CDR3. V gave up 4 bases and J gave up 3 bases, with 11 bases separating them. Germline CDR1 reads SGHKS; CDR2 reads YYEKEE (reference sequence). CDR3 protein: CASSDGRLYEQYF. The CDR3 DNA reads TGTGCCAGCAGCGACGGACGCCTCTACGAGCAGTACTTC.

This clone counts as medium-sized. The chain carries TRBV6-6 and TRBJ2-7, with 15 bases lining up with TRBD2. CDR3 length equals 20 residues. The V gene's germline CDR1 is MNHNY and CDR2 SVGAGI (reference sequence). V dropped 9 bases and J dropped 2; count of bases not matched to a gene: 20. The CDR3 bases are TGTGCCAGAAGAACTTACCAACCGGGACTAGCGGGAGGTTGCCCCTACGAGCAGTACTTC. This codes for CARRTYQPGLAGGCPYEQYF.

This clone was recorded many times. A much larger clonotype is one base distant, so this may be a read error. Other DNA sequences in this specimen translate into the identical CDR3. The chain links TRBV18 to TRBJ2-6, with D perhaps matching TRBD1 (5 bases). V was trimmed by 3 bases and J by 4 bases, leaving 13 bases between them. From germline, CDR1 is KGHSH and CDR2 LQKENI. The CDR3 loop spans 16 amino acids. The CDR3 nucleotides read TGTGCCAGCTCACCTACAGGATTGACAGGGGCCAACGTCCTGACTTTC. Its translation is CASSPTGLTGANVLTF.

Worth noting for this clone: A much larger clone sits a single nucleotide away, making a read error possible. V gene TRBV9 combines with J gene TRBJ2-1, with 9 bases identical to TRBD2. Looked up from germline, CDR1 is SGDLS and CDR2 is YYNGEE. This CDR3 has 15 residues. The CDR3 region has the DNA TGTGCCAGCGGCGTAGCGGGAGAGATCTACAATGAGCAGTTCTTC. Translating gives CASGVAGEIYNEQFF.

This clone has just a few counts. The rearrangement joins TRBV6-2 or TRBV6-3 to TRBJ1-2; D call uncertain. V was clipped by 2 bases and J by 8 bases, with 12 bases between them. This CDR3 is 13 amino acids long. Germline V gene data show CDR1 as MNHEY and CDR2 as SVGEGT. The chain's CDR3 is CASSYRTPRGYTF. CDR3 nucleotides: TGTGCCAGCAGTTACCGGACCCCTAGGGGCTACACCTTC.

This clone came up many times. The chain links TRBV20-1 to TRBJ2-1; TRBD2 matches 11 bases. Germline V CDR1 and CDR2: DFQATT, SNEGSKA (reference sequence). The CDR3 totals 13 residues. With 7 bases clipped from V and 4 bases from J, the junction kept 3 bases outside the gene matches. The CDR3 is CSVGTSGYNEQFF. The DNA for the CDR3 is TGCAGTGTCGGGACTAGCGGATACAATGAGCAGTTCTTC.

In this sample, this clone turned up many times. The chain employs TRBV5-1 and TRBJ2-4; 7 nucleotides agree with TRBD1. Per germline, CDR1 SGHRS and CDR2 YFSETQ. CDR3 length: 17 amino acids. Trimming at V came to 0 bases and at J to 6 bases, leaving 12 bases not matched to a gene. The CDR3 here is CASSLGPQGSVGNIQYF. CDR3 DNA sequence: TGCGCCAGCAGCTTGGGGCCACAGGGGAGCGTGGGAAACATTCAGTACTTC.

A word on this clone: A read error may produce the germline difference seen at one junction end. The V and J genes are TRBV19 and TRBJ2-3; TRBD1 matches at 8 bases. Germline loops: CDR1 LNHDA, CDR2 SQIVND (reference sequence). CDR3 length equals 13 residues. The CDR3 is CASSTGQADTQDF. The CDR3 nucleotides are TGTGCCAGTAGCACGGGACAGGCAGATACGCAGGATTTT.

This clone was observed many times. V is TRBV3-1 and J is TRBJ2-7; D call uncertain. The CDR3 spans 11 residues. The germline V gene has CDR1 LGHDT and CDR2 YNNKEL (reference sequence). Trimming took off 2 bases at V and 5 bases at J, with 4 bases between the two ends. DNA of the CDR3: TGTGCCAGCAGCCAAATCCACGAGCAGTACTTC. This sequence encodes CASSQIHEQYF.

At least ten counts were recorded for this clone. DNA for the CDR3: TGTGCCACCAGCAGAGATTTGGGGGGGAACACTGAAGCTTTCTTT. Protein: CATSRDLGGNTEAFF. The J gene is TRBJ1-1, the V gene TRBV15, with a weak D call TRBD1 (5 bases). V lost 0 bases, J lost 1 base, and 9 bases lay in between. This CDR3 is built from 15 residues. Germline V gives CDR1 LNHNV, CDR2 YYDKDF (reference sequence).

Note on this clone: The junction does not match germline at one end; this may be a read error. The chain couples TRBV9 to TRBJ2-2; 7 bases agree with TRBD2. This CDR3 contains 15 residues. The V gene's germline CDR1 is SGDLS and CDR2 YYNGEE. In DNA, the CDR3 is TGTGCCAGCAGCGTCGCCGGGACTAACAACGGGGAGCTGTTTTTT. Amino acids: CASSVAGTNNGELFF.

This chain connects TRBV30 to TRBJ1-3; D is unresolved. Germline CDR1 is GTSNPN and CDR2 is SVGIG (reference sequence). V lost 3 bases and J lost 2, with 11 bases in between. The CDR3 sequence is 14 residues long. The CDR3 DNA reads TGTGCCTGGAGCGCAGAGGGCACTGGAAACACCATATATTTT. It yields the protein CAWSAEGTGNTIYF.

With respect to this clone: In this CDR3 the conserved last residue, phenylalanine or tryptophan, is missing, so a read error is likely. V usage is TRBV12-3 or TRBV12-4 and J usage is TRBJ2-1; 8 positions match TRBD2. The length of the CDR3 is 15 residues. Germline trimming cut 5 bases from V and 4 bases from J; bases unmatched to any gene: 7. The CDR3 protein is CASSPLAGPYNEQFY. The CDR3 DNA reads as TGTGCCAGCAGTCCCCTAGCGGGTCCTTACAATGAGCAGTTCTAC.

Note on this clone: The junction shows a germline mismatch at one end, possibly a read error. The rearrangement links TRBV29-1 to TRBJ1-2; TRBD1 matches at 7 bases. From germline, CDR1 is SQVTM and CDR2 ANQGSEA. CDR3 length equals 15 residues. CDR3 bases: TGCAGCGTTGGAGGGCCGACAGGGACCCCCCATGGATACACCTTC. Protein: CSVGGPTGTPHGYTF.